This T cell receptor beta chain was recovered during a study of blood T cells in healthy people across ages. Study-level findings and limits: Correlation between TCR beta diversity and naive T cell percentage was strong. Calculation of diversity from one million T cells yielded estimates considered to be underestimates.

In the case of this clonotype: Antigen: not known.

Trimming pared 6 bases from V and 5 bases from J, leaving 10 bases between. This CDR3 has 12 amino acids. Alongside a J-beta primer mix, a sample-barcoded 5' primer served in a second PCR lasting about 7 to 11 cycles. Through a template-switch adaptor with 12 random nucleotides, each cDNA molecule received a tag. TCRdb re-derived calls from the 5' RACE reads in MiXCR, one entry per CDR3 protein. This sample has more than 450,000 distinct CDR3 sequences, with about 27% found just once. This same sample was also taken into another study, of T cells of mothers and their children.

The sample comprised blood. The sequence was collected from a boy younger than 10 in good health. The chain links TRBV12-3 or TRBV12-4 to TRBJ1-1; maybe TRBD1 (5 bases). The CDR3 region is CASRHDRTEAFF. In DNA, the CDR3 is TGTGCCAGCAGACACGACAGAACTGAAGCTTTCTTT.